The 28 T cell receptor beta chains given below trace back to one sample, sequenced in a study of blood T cell repertoires in COVID-19. The data were produced by immunoSEQ multiplex PCR, yet TCRdb's version contains in-frame clones alone and is incomplete. The sample lists just under 300,000 clones, around 90% occurring once. Material: peripheral blood. Source of these receptors: a man in his 70s with acute or convalescent COVID-19.

This chain connects TRBV23-1 to TRBJ2-1; TRBD2 is a possible D gene (5 bases). TRBV23-1 is recorded as an ORF, its role being uncertain. The CDR3 extends over 16 amino acids. The V and J ends lost 2 bases and 5 bases respectively, with 16 bases between them. CDR3 DNA: TGCGCCAGCAGTCAAGTGCGCGGGTTAGGCAACAATGAGCAGTTCTTC. Translating gives CASSQVRGLGNNEQFF.

The chain joins TRBV3-1 (or the pseudogene TRBV3-2) to TRBJ1-1; TRBD1 might be the D (6 bases). V was clipped by 5 bases and J by 1 base, with 8 bases between them. The CDR3 covers 13 residues. CDR1 and CDR2 (germline): LGHDT, YNNKEL (reference sequence). The CDR3 DNA is TGTGCCAGCAGCAGGGGACAGAACACTGAAGCTTTCTTT. It is translated as CASSRGQNTEAFF.

The chain joins TRBV4-2 to TRBJ1-2, with 8 bases that match TRBD1. This CDR3 comprises 14 residues. V trimming: 0 bases; J trimming: 4 bases; junction bases outside the gene matches: 1. Looked up from germline, CDR1 is LGHNA and CDR2 is YNFKEQ. CDR3 nucleotides: TGTGCCAGCAGCCAAGAACAGGGGGTCTATGGCTACACCTTC. This gives the protein CASSQEQGVYGYTF.

Only a few counts were recorded for this clone. The chain carries TRBV2 and TRBJ1-1; 7 bases line up with TRBD1. V gave up 9 bases and J gave up 1 base; unmatched junction bases: 8. Germline V gene data show CDR1 as SNHLY and CDR2 as FYNNEI. The CDR3 has 14 amino acids. The chain's CDR3 is CARTGTGSNTEAFF. The CDR3 DNA sequence: TGTGCCAGGACAGGGACGGGATCGAACACTGAAGCTTTCTTT.

In its sample, this clone was seen once. The chain couples TRBV7-8 to TRBJ2-7; TRBD2 is a possible D gene (5 bases). V dropped 3 bases and J dropped 1 base, with 13 bases sitting between them. CDR1 SGHVS and CDR2 FQNEAQ come from the germline V gene. The CDR3 is 15 amino acids. CDR3: CASSLEPADSYEQYF. The DNA for the CDR3 is TGTGCCAGCAGCTTGGAACCAGCGGATTCCTACGAGCAGTACTTC.

This chain uses TRBV7-2 with TRBJ2-5; 10 nucleotides agree with TRBD2. Trimming cost V 6 bases and J 6 bases; bases outside gene matches: 10. There are 15 residues in the CDR3. Germline values: CDR1 SGHTA, CDR2 FQGNSA. Here the CDR3 reads CASRSHLAGGKTQYF. In nucleotides, the CDR3 is TGTGCCAGCAGGTCCCACTTAGCGGGAGGAAAGACCCAGTACTTC.

The rearrangement uses TRBV30 and TRBJ1-1; D unresolved. The CDR3 is 12 residues long. Trimming removed 8 bases from V and 0 bases from J, with 10 bases in between. Germline lookup yields CDR1 GTSNPN and CDR2 SVGIG (reference sequence). The CDR3 DNA reads TGTGCCACAACAGTATTGAACACTGAAGCTTTCTTT. This gives the protein CATTVLNTEAFF. Complete variable domain (other parts from reference TRBV30 and TRBJ1-1): SQTIHQWPATLVQPVGSPLSLECTVEGTSNPNLYWYRQAAGRGLQLLFYSVGIGQISSEVPQNLSASRPQDRQFILSSKKLLLSDSGFYLCATTVLNTEAFFGQGTRLTVV.

This clone was seen only once. The V gene is TRBV10-2, the J gene TRBJ2-5, with TRBD2 identical over 8 bases. The V and J ends lost 7 bases and 2 bases, in that order; junction bases with no gene match: 9. The CDR3 runs to 15 residues. Germline assignment: CDR1 WSHSY and CDR2 SAAADI. The CDR3 loop reads CASIGSGAPQETQYF. Written as DNA, the CDR3 is TGCGCCAGCATCGGTAGCGGGGCACCACAAGAGACCCAGTACTTC.

This chain links TRBV28 with TRBJ1-4, with 7 bases that match TRBD1. Germline V gene sequence: CDR1 MDHEN, CDR2 SYDVKM. V gave up 10 bases and J gave up 8 bases; unmatched junction bases: 10. The CDR3 consists of 13 residues. The CDR3 DNA follows: TGTGCCACAGAGGGGGCGCCGCGCGAAAAACTGTTTTTT. Its translation: CATEGAPREKLFF. Supplemented by reference TRBV28 and TRBJ1-4, the full variable domain reads DVKVTQSSRYLVKRTGEKVFLECVQDMDHENMFWYRQDPGLGLRLIYFSYDVKMKEKGDIPEGYSVSREKKERFSLILESASTNQTSMYLCATEGAPREKLFFGSGTQLSVL.

This chain links TRBV6-6 with TRBJ2-2, with 9 bases matching TRBD2. The germline CDR1 and CDR2 sequences are MNHNY and SVGAGI (reference sequence). This CDR3 spans 15 amino acids. Trimming removed 0 bases from V and 8 bases from J; junction bases left unmatched: 4. CDR3 region: CASSYSAGGAGELFF. CDR3 nucleotide sequence: TGTGCCAGCAGTTACTCAGCGGGGGGCGCGGGGGAGCTGTTTTTT.

J is TRBJ2-7 and V is TRBV18; 8 bases are a match to TRBD1. The germline V gene encodes CDR1 KGHSH and CDR2 LQKENI. CDR3 size: 15 residues. V gave up 3 bases and J gave up 4 bases; unmatched junction bases: 8. As DNA, the CDR3 is TGTGCCAGCTCACCTGTCGACAGGGGATTATACGAGCAGTACTTC. Its protein product is CASSPVDRGLYEQYF.

This chain connects TRBV7-2 to TRBJ2-3; perhaps TRBD2 as D (5 bases). The CDR3 contains 13 residues. CDR1 is SGHTA, CDR2 FQGNSA, per germline. Trimming took 5 bases from V and 5 from J, leaving 11 bases between them. CDR3 protein: CASSRLNVDTQYF. Here the CDR3 DNA reads TGTGCCAGCAGCCGACTAAACGTAGATACGCAGTATTTT.

The genes are TRBV30 and TRBJ1-1; D is unclear. The CDR3 sequence is 13 residues long. V lost 4 bases and J lost 1, with 10 bases in between. Germline loops: CDR1 GTSNPN, CDR2 SVGIG (reference sequence). The CDR3, as DNA: TGTGCCTGGAACATCTTTCAGAACACTGAAGCTTTCTTT. Its protein product is CAWNIFQNTEAFF.

This chain links TRBV7-2 with TRBJ2-2; D is unclear. Germline values: CDR1 SGHTA, CDR2 FQGNSA. Trimming stripped 5 bases from V and 7 bases from J, with 14 bases between. This CDR3 is 14 amino acids long. The CDR3: CASSISTGGGELFF. CDR3 bases: TGTGCCAGCAGCATCTCAACCGGTGGCGGGGAGCTGTTTTTT.

This chain joins TRBV19 and TRBJ1-3; D not certain. The CDR3 length is 14 residues. Germline V gives CDR1 LNHDA, CDR2 SQIVND (reference sequence). V was clipped by 7 bases and J by 0 bases, with 10 bases between them. The chain's CDR3 is CASKPVISGNTIYF. For the CDR3, the DNA is TGTGCCAGTAAGCCCGTGATCTCTGGAAACACCATATATTTT.

The chain couples TRBV5-8 to TRBJ2-7; TRBD1 matches at 10 bases. Germline CDR1 SGHTS, CDR2 YDEGEE. This CDR3 comprises 14 residues. V lost 3 bases to trimming and J lost 6 bases; unmatched junction nucleotides: 6. CDR3 protein: CASSSAGQGGEQYF. As DNA, the CDR3 is TGTGCCAGCAGCTCCGCCGGACAGGGGGGCGAGCAGTACTTC.

The chain employs TRBV19 and TRBJ2-7; possible D gene TRBD1, 5 bases. Germline CDR1 reads LNHDA; CDR2 reads SQIVND (reference sequence). V was clipped by 5 bases and J by 0 bases, with 14 bases between them. The CDR3 spans 15 residues. The CDR3 spells CASSGPGHLSYEQYF. CDR3 in DNA: TGTGCCAGTAGTGGGCCAGGACACCTCTCCTACGAGCAGTACTTC.

This clone occurred once. The genes are TRBV2 and TRBJ2-2, with 10 bases matching TRBD2. The J segment lost 4 bases and the V segment lost 3 bases, leaving 5 bases of the junction unmatched. Germline CDR1 reads SNHLY; CDR2 reads FYNNEI. The CDR3 length is 16 residues. The CDR3 protein is CASSDPSGGSTGELFF. CDR3 sequence (DNA): TGTGCCAGCAGTGATCCTAGCGGGGGATCCACCGGGGAGCTGTTTTTT.

The V gene is TRBV2, the J gene TRBJ1-5; D perhaps matches TRBD1 (6 bases). V lost 6 bases, J lost 5 bases, and 8 bases lay in between. The CDR3 length is 12 residues. Germline V gene sequence: CDR1 SNHLY, CDR2 FYNNEI. The CDR3 DNA reads as TGTGCCAGCAGAGAGGGGGATCAGCCCCAGCATTTT. Its protein is CASREGDQPQHF.

The V and J genes are TRBV30 and TRBJ2-2; 7 nucleotides match TRBD1. Trimming at V came to 4 bases and at J to 0 bases, leaving 2 bases not matched to a gene. This CDR3 spans 14 amino acids. Germline V gives CDR1 GTSNPN, CDR2 SVGIG (reference sequence). CDR3 sequence (DNA): TGTGCCTGGACCGGGACAGCGAACACCGGGGAGCTGTTTTTT. This codes for CAWTGTANTGELFF. Using reference TRBV30 and TRBJ2-2 for the parts outside the CDR3, the full variable domain is SQTIHQWPATLVQPVGSPLSLECTVEGTSNPNLYWYRQAAGRGLQLLFYSVGIGQISSEVPQNLSASRPQDRQFILSSKKLLLSDSGFYLCAWTGTANTGELFFGEGSRLTVL.

The J gene is TRBJ2-2, the V gene TRBV7-8; 7 bases agree with TRBD2. V shed 2 bases, J shed 7 bases, and the junction held 7 bases outside the gene matches. The CDR3 length is 15 residues. In germline, CDR1 is SGHVS, CDR2 FQNEAQ. CDR3 coding DNA: TGTGCCAGCAGCTTATCAGCAGGGAGGGTCGGGGAGCTGTTTTTT. As protein: CASSLSAGRVGELFF.

The CDR3 nucleotides are TGTGCCAGCAGCCGCACAGGGAGCTATGGCTACACCTTC. It translates to CASSRTGSYGYTF. This chain links TRBV3-1 (or the pseudogene TRBV3-2) with TRBJ1-2; TRBD1 is a possible D gene (6 bases). Germline V CDR1 and CDR2: LGHDT, YNNKEL (reference sequence). The length of the CDR3 is 13 residues. V lost 4 bases and J 4 bases, leaving 10 bases between the germline ends.

The gene calls are TRBV15 and TRBJ2-2; D unresolved. Trimming took off 4 bases at V and 6 bases at J, with 15 bases between the two ends. Germline V gene data show CDR1 as LNHNV and CDR2 as YYDKDF (reference sequence). This CDR3 region has 15 residues. This CDR3 reads CATSIPTRGAGELFF. Written as DNA, the CDR3 is TGTGCCACCAGCATACCGACCCGCGGCGCCGGGGAGCTGTTTTTT.

This clone was detected a few times. This sequence joins TRBV19 and TRBJ1-2, with 8 positions matching TRBD1. Germline values: CDR1 LNHDA, CDR2 SQIVND (reference sequence). The CDR3 is made up of 13 amino acids. J gave up 4 bases and V 6 bases, and 4 bases lay outside the gene matches. The CDR3 DNA reads as TGTGCCAGTAGAAGGGACAGGAGCTATGGCTACACCTTC. The encoded protein is CASRRDRSYGYTF.

This clone was detected a few times. The rearrangement uses TRBV27 and TRBJ2-7; D is unclear. There are 14 residues in the CDR3. V was trimmed by 5 bases and J by 0 bases, leaving 11 bases between them. The germline V gene has CDR1 MNHEY and CDR2 SMNVEV (reference sequence). The CDR3 region has the DNA TGTGCCAGCAGTCTTACAGAAAACTCCTACGAGCAGTACTTC. This codes for CASSLTENSYEQYF.

The chain uses TRBV4-3 and TRBJ1-6, with 9 bases matching TRBD1. V shed 6 bases and J 5 bases; nucleotides not matched to a gene: 5. The length of the CDR3 is 15 residues. Germline CDR1 reads LGHNA; CDR2 reads YSLEER. The CDR3 is CASRPTGGNNSPLHF. The CDR3 nucleotides read TGCGCCAGCAGACCGACAGGGGGAAATAATTCACCCCTCCACTTT.

The chain combines TRBV2 with TRBJ2-5; D perhaps matches TRBD2 (5 bases). The CDR3 is made up of 13 amino acids. Germline V gene data show CDR1 as SNHLY and CDR2 as FYNNEI. Trimming removed 1 base from V and 7 bases from J, with 10 bases in between. CDR3 nucleotides: TGTGCCAGCAGTGAAGGGTCCGCGGGGACCCAGTACTTC. This translates into CASSEGSAGTQYF.

The chain employs TRBV28 and TRBJ2-5, with 9 bases identical to TRBD1. Trimming took 8 bases from V and 5 from J; bases not matched to a gene: 12. The CDR3 is 15 residues long. Germline V CDR1 and CDR2: MDHEN, SYDVKM. This chain's CDR3 is CASVSRGTGKETQYF. The CDR3 region has the DNA TGTGCCAGCGTTTCGAGAGGGACAGGGAAGGAGACCCAGTACTTC.